This record looks at one T cell receptor (beta chain) sequence and its context. Its antigen is currently not known. It has no much larger one-base neighbor in the sample; base qualities were not kept. This sample was taken from a study of response to subunit inactivated influenza vaccine (dated by TCRdb to 2016 to 2019). With regard to the full study: Deep quantitative profiling of the T cell receptor repertoire was used in the study to follow responses to a trivalent subunit inactivated influenza vaccine.

Libraries were constructed by RT-PCR. Sequenced on an Illumina HiSeq 2500. TCRdb applied fastp at Q25 and MiXCR to the public reads, then kept only in-frame beta chains. Each record represents a unique CDR3 protein, reported with the most common genes and DNA among its rows. This sample is represented by around 530,000 distinct CDR3 sequences; about 15% of them were singletons. The ten largest account for approximately 3% of the sample. Overall study results and their limits: The authors suggested that each seasonal influenza vaccination may recruit only a limited number of new T cells.

The TCR originated in a man between 50 and 69 years old who received an inactivated influenza vaccine. Donor details come from another sample of the same person, matched by shared clones. The sequencing here drew on CD4+ T cells sorted from PBMCs, taken 23 to 25 months after vaccination.

The sequence in DNA is TGTGCCAGCAGCCCCGGTAGGGCGGTGGACGGCTACACCTTC. Its product reads: CASSPGRAVDGYTF. The chain is encoded by TRBV14 joined to TRBJ1-2; no D gene can be assigned with confidence. The CDR3 starts with the cysteine, ends with the phenylalanine, and has 14 residues. Just CDR3 DNA is preserved here, 42 bases in frame from base 1. CDR1 SGHDN and CDR2 FVKESK are derived from the germline V gene. V was cut back by 4 bases and J by 8 bases, leaving a gap of 17 bases between them.